The T cell receptor beta chain under discussion was sequenced for a study of cytomegalovirus exposure and HLA in healthy donors. Study-wide results and caveats: CMV serostatus alone was available as immune exposure information. Several of the most significant clusters appeared, in a later analysis, to be linked to common viral pathogens.

J gave up 3 bases and V 2 bases, and 4 bases lay outside the gene matches. Germline V gene lookup returns CDR1 SGHTA and CDR2 FQGTGA. This CDR3 has 16 amino acids. The PCR ran on 60 Vbeta and 13 Jbeta primers. This table comes from immunoSEQ multiplex PCR, and its TCRdb copy is limited to in-frame clones, with some not included. The profile shows about 150,000 clones, around 9.6% of them singletons. There are a few counts of this clone. The target antigen is unknown. Every donor was a healthy person donating bone marrow. These donors counted as nominally healthy when sampled, but unrecorded immune exposures were likely.

This chain joins TRBV7-3 and TRBJ2-6, with 7 bases identical to TRBD2. Input material: PBMCs. The sequence derives from a male donor in good health and CMV-seronegative. The CDR3 DNA is TGTGCCAGCAGCTTAGGCGGGGGAAATGGGGCCAACGTCCTGACTTTC. This sequence encodes CASSLGGGNGANVLTF. The full variable domain, completed using reference TRBV7-3 and TRBJ2-6, is GAGVSQTPSNKVTEKGKYVELRCDPISGHTALYWYRQSLGQGPEFLIYFQGTGAADDSGLPNDRFFAVRPEGSVSTLKIQRTERGDSAVYLCASSLGGGNGANVLTFGAGSRLTVL.